The TCR beta chain under discussion was sequenced for a study of blood T cell repertoires in COVID-19. Study details: PBMCs, B-cell-depleted T cells, or T cells were the source of the cDNA or gDNA that made up the material.

Source study methods: By means of reference gene primer amplification, nucleated cell counts were estimated. This table comes from immunoSEQ multiplex PCR, and its TCRdb copy is limited to in-frame clones, with some not included. V, J and clone size were drawn from that table, and D and trimming were deduced from the DNA. The sample contains a few hundred thousand clones, approximately 84% of which appear only once. The CDR3 covers 15 residues. Germline-derived CDR1 and CDR2 are SEHNR and FQNEAQ (reference sequence). The ends were cut back, 1 base at V and 3 bases at J, with 10 bases in the middle. In assigning cohorts, the study relied on participant-reported clinical history.

The chain has TRBV7-9 and TRBJ1-5; D remains unclear. Sequences were obtained from PBMCs or T cells enriched from blood (not recorded which). This clonotype originated in a man aged 45-65 years who had recovered from COVID-19. The CDR3 DNA follows: TGTGCCAGCAGCTTAGTAGGAGGGTACAATCAGCCCCAGCATTTT. It codes for CASSLVGGYNQPQHF. Full variable domain (rest looked up from reference TRBV7-9 and TRBJ1-5): DTGVSQNPRHKITKRGQNVTFRCDPISEHNRLYWYRQTLGQGPEFLTYFQNEAQLEKSRLLSDRFSAERPKGSFSTLEIQRTEQGDSAMYLCASSLVGGYNQPQHFGDGTRLSIL.